The 32 T cell receptor beta chains below all came from one sample that was sequenced in a study of blood T cell repertoires in COVID-19. Repertoires were generated with immunoSEQ multiplex PCR, while TCRdb's copy carries only in-frame clones and drops some. This repertoire shows just under 100,000 clones, 85% to 90% found once; its top ten account for 10% to 15%. Sequencing was done on a sample of peripheral blood. These receptors were collected from a woman aged 55-69 years in a cohort sampled during active or convalescent COVID-19.

The chain joins TRBV3-1 (or the pseudogene TRBV3-2) to TRBJ1-4, with 7 bases lining up with TRBD1. After removal of 6 bases from V and 8 bases from J, the junction contained 9 bases not matched to a gene. CDR3 length equals 14 residues. Germline CDR1 reads LGHDT; CDR2 reads YNNKEL (reference sequence). CDR3 DNA: TGTGCCAGCAGGCCCAGGGGGGCGGGGGAAAAACTGTTTTTT. This translates into CASRPRGAGEKLFF.

This rearrangement joins TRBV15 to TRBJ2-3; D not resolved. The V gene's germline CDR1 is LNHNV and CDR2 YYDKDF (reference sequence). Trimming pared 3 bases from V and 0 bases from J, leaving 10 bases between. The CDR3 has 15 amino acids. The CDR3 region is CATSSGLFSTDTQYF. The CDR3 DNA sequence: TGTGCCACCAGCAGCGGGTTATTTAGCACAGATACGCAGTATTTT.

The chain employs TRBV19 and TRBJ2-2, with TRBD1 matching 8 bases. This CDR3 contains 16 residues. J was trimmed by 7 bases and V by 4 bases; bases with no gene match: 11. CDR1 is LNHDA and CDR2 is SQIVND in the germline V gene (reference sequence). CDR3 region: CASSRTGRLPSGELFF. The CDR3, as DNA: TGTGCCAGTAGTAGGACAGGGAGGCTCCCGAGCGGGGAGCTGTTTTTT.

This clone occurred once. The CDR3 DNA follows: TGTGCCAGCTCCGCAGAGGGCAATAATTCACCCCTCCACTTT. Its protein product is CASSAEGNNSPLHF. The rearrangement links TRBV18 to TRBJ1-6; D not certain. The CDR3 runs 14 residues. The V and J ends lost 6 bases and 5 bases respectively, with 11 bases between them. Looked up from germline, CDR1 is KGHSH and CDR2 is LQKENI.

This chain links TRBV19 with TRBJ2-7; perhaps TRBD2 as D (6 bases). CDR3 length: 12 residues. The germline V and J ends were trimmed by 3 bases and 5 bases, with 8 bases remaining between them. CDR1 and CDR2 (germline): LNHDA, SQIVND (reference sequence). For the CDR3, the DNA is TGTGCCAGTAGTATTAGGAGGGACGAGCAGTACTTC. It is translated as CASSIRRDEQYF.

This rearrangement joins TRBV7-3 to TRBJ2-1; 8 bases fit TRBD1. The CDR3 extends over 15 amino acids. V lost 5 bases to trimming and J lost 2 bases; unmatched junction nucleotides: 5. Germline CDR1 is SGHTA and CDR2 is FQGTGA. CDR3 bases: TGTGCCAGCAGCCCGGACAGGGAACCCTACAATGAGCAGTTCTTC. Protein product: CASSPDREPYNEQFF.

A single count supports this clone. Here the CDR3 reads CASSIGTVNTEAFF. As DNA, the CDR3 is TGTGCCAGCAGCATCGGGACAGTGAACACTGAAGCTTTCTTT. V is TRBV5-8 and J is TRBJ1-1, with 7 bases lining up with TRBD1. The germline V gene has CDR1 SGHTS and CDR2 YDEGEE. V shed 4 bases and J 0 bases; nucleotides not matched to a gene: 3. This CDR3 is 14 amino acids long.

The V gene is TRBV19, the J gene TRBJ1-6, with TRBD1 matching 12 bases. Germline CDR1 is LNHDA and CDR2 is SQIVND (reference sequence). V lost 5 bases, J lost 9 bases, and 5 bases stayed unmatched. The CDR3 is 15 amino acids. The CDR3 DNA is TGTGCCAGTAGTGGGGGGACAGGGGGCGTTTCACCCCTCCACTTT. This sequence encodes CASSGGTGGVSPLHF.

The chain is built from TRBV7-6 and TRBJ1-6; 8 bases align to TRBD1. CDR3 length equals 17 residues. With V trimmed by 1 base and J by 5 bases, 7 bases remained unmatched. Per germline, CDR1 SGHVS and CDR2 FNYEAQ. CDR3 protein: CASSLGPRTGNNSPLHF. The CDR3 DNA reads TGTGCCAGCAGCTTAGGTCCCAGGACAGGGAATAATTCACCCCTCCACTTT.

V is TRBV9 and J is TRBJ1-2, with D perhaps matching TRBD1 (5 bases). V was trimmed by 4 bases and J by 0 bases, leaving 7 bases between them. Germline V gene data show CDR1 as SGDLS and CDR2 as YYNGEE. The CDR3 runs 13 residues. The CDR3 spells CASSPGTNYGYTF. DNA of the CDR3: TGTGCCAGCAGCCCAGGGACTAACTATGGCTACACCTTC.

This chain connects TRBV5-1 to TRBJ2-5, with 11 positions matching TRBD2. The length of the CDR3 is 15 residues. Germline V gene sequence: CDR1 SGHRS, CDR2 YFSETQ. With V trimmed by 4 bases and J by 5 bases, 7 bases remained unmatched. DNA of the CDR3: TGCGCCAGCAGCCCCACTAGCGGGAGTACGGAGACCCAGTACTTC. Translating gives CASSPTSGSTETQYF.

This chain connects TRBV28 to TRBJ2-3, with 7 positions matching TRBD2. Germline V gene data show CDR1 as MDHEN and CDR2 as SYDVKM. This CDR3 contains 13 residues. Germline trimming cut 8 bases from V and 3 bases from J; bases unmatched to any gene: 5. The CDR3 reads CASDSGSTDTQYF. CDR3 nucleotides: TGTGCCAGCGATAGCGGGTCAACAGATACGCAGTATTTT.

The chain combines TRBV29-1 with TRBJ1-1, with TRBD1 identical over 9 bases. J was trimmed by 7 bases and V by 4 bases; bases with no gene match: 13. Germline CDR1 and CDR2: SQVTM and ANQGSEA. This CDR3 is 15 amino acids long. The CDR3 DNA sequence: TGCAGCGTTGTGGTGTCTGGACAGGGGCAAATTGAAGCTTTCTTT. Translated: CSVVVSGQGQIEAFF.

The sample holds one count of this clone. This chain links TRBV28 with TRBJ2-7; perhaps TRBD2 as D (6 bases). V lost 7 bases, J lost 1 base, and 17 bases lay in between. Germline CDR1 MDHEN, CDR2 SYDVKM. This CDR3 has 15 residues. The CDR3 sequence is CASNSPGGLSYEQYF. DNA of the CDR3: TGTGCCAGCAACTCCCCTGGGGGACTTTCCTACGAGCAGTACTTC.

The chain combines TRBV19 with TRBJ1-3, with 8 nucleotides matching TRBD1. The CDR3 contains 15 residues. V lost 3 bases to trimming and J lost 3 bases; unmatched junction nucleotides: 4. In germline, CDR1 is LNHDA, CDR2 SQIVND (reference sequence). Here the CDR3 reads CASSIQGTGGNTIYF. The DNA of the CDR3 is TGTGCCAGTAGTATTCAGGGGACAGGTGGAAACACCATATATTTT.

V is TRBV10-3 and J is TRBJ2-3, with TRBD2 matching over 10 bases. The CDR3 spans 17 residues. The V segment lost 5 bases and the J segment 1 base; nucleotides outside the gene matches: 9. Germline CDR1 is ENHRY and CDR2 is SYGVKD. This CDR3 is CAISLSAGTSGTDTQYF. CDR3 bases: TGTGCCATCAGTCTCAGCGCCGGGACTAGCGGCACAGATACGCAGTATTTT.

V gene TRBV19 combines with J gene TRBJ2-2; TRBD1 might be the D (6 bases). Trimming removed 2 bases from V and 8 bases from J, with 18 bases in between. This CDR3 has 16 amino acids. Germline lookup yields CDR1 LNHDA and CDR2 SQIVND (reference sequence). The CDR3, as DNA: TGTGCCAGTAGTATACCCCAGGGGTCGGGACGGGGGGAGCTGTTTTTT. Its protein is CASSIPQGSGRGELFF.

The chain joins TRBV5-1 to TRBJ2-5; tentatively, D is TRBD1 (5 bases). With 0 bases removed from V and 3 bases from J, the gap between germline ends came to 9 bases. The CDR3 covers 14 residues. Germline loops: CDR1 SGHRS, CDR2 YFSETQ. This chain's CDR3 is CASSLGQSEETQYF. The CDR3 nucleotides read TGCGCCAGCAGCTTGGGACAGTCTGAAGAGACCCAGTACTTC.

CDR3 in DNA: TGTGCCAGCAGCTTAACGGGACTAGTCATCAATGAGCAGTTCTTC. Its protein is CASSLTGLVINEQFF. The J gene is TRBJ2-1, the V gene TRBV7-2; TRBD2 matches 8 bases. The CDR3 covers 15 residues. V shed 2 bases, J shed 6 bases, and the junction held 6 bases outside the gene matches. Per germline, CDR1 SGHTA and CDR2 FQGNSA. Using reference TRBV7-2 and TRBJ2-1 for the parts outside the CDR3, the full variable domain is GAGVSQSPSNKVTEKGKDVELRCDPISGHTALYWYRQSLGQGLEFLIYFQGNSAPDKSGLPSDRFSAERTGGSVSTLTIQRTQQEDSAVYLCASSLTGLVINEQFFGPGTRLTVL.

The gene calls are TRBV10-3 and TRBJ2-3; D is uncertain. Trimming cost V 3 bases and J 2 bases, with 12 bases left between them. Germline values: CDR1 ENHRY, CDR2 SYGVKD. CDR3 size: 15 residues. The chain's CDR3 is CAISELGPATDTQYF. The CDR3 DNA sequence: TGTGCCATCAGTGAACTGGGCCCAGCCACAGATACGCAGTATTTT.

The J gene is TRBJ1-2, the V gene TRBV7-9; possible D gene TRBD1, 5 bases. V lost 1 base and J 0 bases, leaving 12 bases between the germline ends. The CDR3 covers 16 residues. The V gene's germline CDR1 is SEHNR and CDR2 FQNEAQ (reference sequence). CDR3 loop: CASSLEATVPNYGYTF. The CDR3 nucleotides read TGTGCCAGCAGCTTAGAGGCGACAGTCCCTAACTATGGCTACACCTTC.

The rearrangement links TRBV28 to TRBJ2-5; a possible D gene is TRBD2 (5 bases). V was shortened by 5 bases and J by 1 base, with 17 bases between the two germline ends. Germline V lookup: CDR1 MDHEN, CDR2 SYDVKM. The CDR3 totals 16 residues. CDR3 loop: CASSPPVAPIQETQYF. The CDR3 coding sequence is TGTGCCAGCAGTCCCCCCGTAGCGCCCATCCAAGAGACCCAGTACTTC.

This clone was found once. CDR3 residues: CASSSVQVNTF. The DNA for the CDR3 is TGTGCCAGCAGCTCGGTGCAAGTAAACACCTTC. The chain couples TRBV7-9 to TRBJ1-2, with D uncertain. Germline V gene sequence: CDR1 SEHNR, CDR2 FQNEAQ (reference sequence). V gave up 4 bases and J gave up 12 bases, with 12 bases separating them. The CDR3 length is 11 residues.

J is TRBJ2-5 and V is TRBV9; D not certain. Germline V lookup: CDR1 SGDLS, CDR2 YYNGEE. The length of the CDR3 is 13 residues. V lost 0 bases to trimming and J lost 3 bases, with 6 bases between them. This CDR3 reads CASSVAAEETQYF. DNA for the CDR3: TGTGCCAGCAGCGTAGCTGCGGAAGAGACCCAGTACTTC. Supplemented by reference TRBV9 and TRBJ2-5, the full variable domain reads DSGVTQTPKHLITATGQRVTLRCSPRSGDLSVYWYQQSLDQGLQFLIQYYNGEERAKGNILERFSAQQFPDLHSELNLSSLELGDSALYFCASSVAAEETQYFGPGTRLLVL.

The rearrangement links TRBV19 to TRBJ1-5; tentative D call: TRBD1 (6 bases). This CDR3 contains 16 residues. The germline gives CDR1 LNHDA, CDR2 SQIVND (reference sequence). The ends were cut back, 5 bases at V and 0 bases at J, with 14 bases in the middle. CDR3 sequence: CASSPDSTYSNQPQHF. The CDR3 DNA reads TGTGCCAGTAGTCCGGACAGTACGTATAGCAATCAGCCCCAGCATTTT.

The chain carries TRBV7-9 and TRBJ1-2, with 7 bases identical to TRBD1. There are 11 residues in the CDR3. Germline lookup yields CDR1 SEHNR and CDR2 FQNEAQ (reference sequence). This CDR3 is CTGTAFNGYTF. The CDR3 nucleotides read TGTACCGGGACAGCGTTTAATGGCTACACCTTC.

The genes are TRBV11-2 and TRBJ1-6, with D maybe TRBD1 (5 bases). Germline CDR1 and CDR2: SGHAT and FQNNGV. Deletions cut 3 bases from V and 9 bases from J, with 12 bases between. The CDR3 extends over 14 amino acids. The CDR3 spells CASSFPGNGSPLHF. Here the CDR3 DNA reads TGTGCCAGCAGCTTTCCAGGGAACGGTTCACCCCTCCACTTT.

The chain couples TRBV6-5 to TRBJ1-1; 7 positions match TRBD1. The trim removed 5 bases at V and 6 bases at J, leaving 9 bases unmatched. CDR1 is MNHEY, CDR2 SVGAGI, per germline. The CDR3 runs to 14 residues. Written as DNA, the CDR3 is TGTGCCAGCAGTCGACCGACAGGGTCGGCTGAAGCTTTCTTT. Its translation: CASSRPTGSAEAFF.

This chain joins TRBV7-9 and TRBJ1-2; D ambiguous. V dropped 6 bases and J dropped 6 bases, with 11 bases sitting between them. In germline, CDR1 is SEHNR, CDR2 FQNEAQ (reference sequence). CDR3 size: 12 residues. CDR3 nucleotide sequence: TGTGCCAGCAGTCACCCCGGGGATGGCTACACCTTC. This sequence encodes CASSHPGDGYTF.

CDR3 nucleotides: TGTGCCAGCAGTGAATCGGGGACTGGTAGTGAAAAACTGTTTTTT. Translation gives CASSESGTGSEKLFF. This chain uses TRBV25-1 with TRBJ1-4; possibly TRBD1 for D (5 bases). The V gene's germline CDR1 is MGHDK and CDR2 SYGVNS. V was clipped by 1 base and J by 7 bases, with 13 bases between them. CDR3 length: 15 amino acids.

The chain recombines TRBV7-2 with TRBJ2-5; D perhaps matches TRBD2 (6 bases). Germline V gene lookup returns CDR1 SGHTA and CDR2 FQGNSA. The CDR3 is made up of 15 amino acids. V was cut by 1 base and J by 1 base, with 10 bases left in between. The CDR3 sequence: CASSLVPGLQETQYF. The CDR3 nucleotides read TGTGCCAGCAGCTTAGTCCCGGGACTCCAAGAGACCCAGTACTTC.

The chain carries TRBV14 and TRBJ1-6; perhaps TRBD1 as D (6 bases). The length of the CDR3 is 14 residues. Germline CDR1 and CDR2: SGHDN and FVKESK. The V end was cut by 3 bases, the J end by 8 bases, with 11 bases between. The CDR3 bases are TGTGCCAGCAGCCAGAGGGGGACGGATTCACCCCTCCACTTT. Amino acids: CASSQRGTDSPLHF. Full variable domain (remainder filled in from reference TRBV14 and TRBJ1-6): EAGVTQFPSHSVIEKGQTVTLRCDPISGHDNLYWYRRVMGKEIKFLLHFVKESKQDESGMPNNRFLAERTGGTYSTLKVQPAELEDSGVYFCASSQRGTDSPLHFGNGTRLTVT.